Listed below are T cell receptor beta chains from one sample, sequenced in a study of cytomegalovirus exposure and HLA in healthy donors. TCRdb keeps only in-frame clones here, not all; method: immunoSEQ multiplex PCR. This sample has some 220,000 clones, with around 89% found just once. Input material: PBMCs. All receptors derive from a woman aged 18 to 35 in good health and CMV-seronegative. CDR3s leave out the opening cysteine and the closing phenylalanine or tryptophan. Each record gives: V gene, CDR3 protein.

>TRBV5-5
ASSLAIGGQETQY
>TRBV29-1
SVDLSSGNTEAF
>TRBV9
ASSRDYGYT
>TRBV30
AWNGGVTGEKLF
>TRBV9
ASSIMDRGYGYT
>TRBV18
ASSPGTSGNEQF
>TRBV28
ASRPLAGLYNEQF
>TRBV15
ATSRLGFYEQY
>TRBV5-5
ASTPIQGNYGYT
>TRBV27
ASREQGEQF
>TRBV2
ASSGRGKSGGLTYNEQF
>TRBV19
ASREGQGEDGYT
>TRBV7-9
ASSLGAGPAYEQY
>TRBV7-9
ASSPDRPTNEKLF
>TRBV2
ASSDRAGNTEAF
>TRBV2
ASSGGGGLRGTEAF
>TRBV5-1
ASSLTGGEQF
>TRBV6-4
ASSLTSGNNEQF
>TRBV7-2
ASSPRPDRGRPSYGYT
>TRBV5-1
ASSLDTYYGYT
>TRBV9
ASSVSQNPYEQY
>TRBV2
ASSGQPQETQY
>TRBV11-2
ATKSRDSAYNEQF
>TRBV4-2
ASSQGTAGEPDTQY
>TRBV5-1
ASSFHGANEKLF
>TRBV2
ASSDRGDTEAF
>TRBV12-5
ASGLILAGGSEQF
>TRBV5-4
ASSPDSAVRDTQY
>TRBV2
ASSRGRQGAFGYT
>TRBV6-5
ASSPSGRMYEQY
>TRBV5-1
ASCQAGAFYNEQF
>TRBV2
ASSPGQGAGEKLF
>TRBV5-1
ASSIGYGNYNEQF
>TRBV2
ASRQGRGMDTEAF
>TRBV5-4
ASSMASGAYNEQF
>TRBV5-6
ASSLGSAINTEAF
>TRBV2
ARPSGGTSGSNEQF
>TRBV30
AQNGGAEAF
>TRBV29-1
SVDGGEKLF
>TRBV1
TRSRGLRAEAF
>TRBV19
ASSITGTGRYEQY
>TRBV7-9
ASSPGTSEGNNEQF
>TRBV25-1
ASSASTGYNEKLF
>TRBV4-3
ASSQDYGRKLSYEQY
>TRBV7-6
ASSSTGAKETQY
>TRBV12-5
ASGPPQKRDRSSYNSPLH